This T cell receptor (beta chain) was sequenced during a study of blood T cells in healthy people across ages. Study-wide background: Template switching picked up about one barcoded beta molecule for each two T cells.

Together with a sample-barcoded 5' primer, a J-beta primer mix was included in a second PCR lasting roughly 6 to 12 cycles. TCRdb called the 5' RACE reads again in MiXCR, with one record for every CDR3 protein. The sample holds roughly 2 million distinct CDR3 sequences, about 50% seen once. This clonotype was picked up a small number of times. Extracted total RNA amounted to at least 5.5 micrograms for each sample. Between the trimmed V and J ends, which lost 2 bases and 2 bases, there was a span of 12 bases. CDR1 is SGHDT and CDR2 is YYEEEE in the germline V gene. CDR3 length equals 15 residues. This TCR derives from a middle-aged woman in good health. This sequence joins TRBV5-6 and TRBJ2-3; the D gene is possibly TRBD2 (6 bases). Sequencing input: blood. CDR3 bases: TGTGCCAGCAGCTTTGGTAGCGGTCTCACAGATACGCAGTATTTT. Its translation is CASSFGSGLTDTQYF. The whole variable domain, filled in from reference TRBV5-6 and TRBJ2-3, reads DAGVTQSPTHLIKTRGQQVTLRCSPKSGHDTVSWYQQALGQGPQFIFQYYEEEERQRGNFPDRFSGHQFPNYSSELNVNALLLGDSALYLCASSFGSGLTDTQYFGPGTRLTVL.